This T cell receptor (beta chain) comes out of a study of persistence of HIV-infected CD4 T cells. Study at large: Multiple blood draws of up to about 180 mL, except two donors with single leukapheresis. Study observations and caveats: TCR oligoclonality correlated with proviral oligoclonality in the same sorted populations. Compared with CD3/CD28-stimulated cells, CMV- and Gag-responding cells showed lower TCRbeta richness.

Cells were stimulated with overlapping HIV-1 Gag 15-mer peptides. CD4+ T cells upregulating both CD40 ligand and CD69 were sorted as responding cells. Anti-CD28/CD49d costimulation, CD40-blocking antibody and enfuvirtide were given to CD8-depleted PBMCs for 15 to 20 hours. Sequencing used immunoSEQ version 4 in survey mode. Profiling relied on immunoSEQ multiplex PCR, and the TCRdb table lists in-frame clones only, not all of them. Among about 25,000 clones listed, 74% were seen once. CDR1 is SNHLY, CDR2 FYNNEI, per germline. This CDR3 comprises 20 residues. Germline trimming cut 2 bases from V and 3 bases from J; bases unmatched to any gene: 14. A remark on this clone: The antigen remains unidentified.

This TCR came from an adult man with HIV who was CMV-seropositive. The chain has TRBV2 and TRBJ2-3; the match to TRBD2 covers 13 bases. This specimen was CD4+ T cells sorted from PBMCs after roughly 17-hour stimulation, taken from a patient who received antiretroviral therapy. CDR3 sequence (DNA): TGTGCCAGCAGTGAACCGATAGGACTAGCGGGGGCACTTCCGACAGATACGCAGTATTTT. Translated: CASSEPIGLAGALPTDTQYF.